A single sample gave rise to the 5 T cell receptor beta chains below, sequenced in a study of OX40 agonist ivuxolimab in advanced cancers. Repertoires were generated with immunoSEQ multiplex PCR, while TCRdb's copy carries only in-frame clones and drops some. The repertoire consists of 50,000 to 65,000 clones, with 87% occurring once and the leading ten covering about 1.8%. This sample comprised CD4+ or CD8+ T cells sorted from blood, obtained in a trial of the OX40 agonist ivuxolimab. Every receptor here comes from an adult with an advanced solid tumor such as melanoma, head and neck, liver or kidney cancer.

The chain combines TRBV11-2 with TRBJ2-1, with 9 bases fitting TRBD2. Germline trimming cut 5 bases from V and 13 bases from J; bases unmatched to any gene: 12. CDR3 length: 14 amino acids. Germline values: CDR1 SGHAT, CDR2 FQNNGV. The CDR3, as DNA: TGTGCCAGCAGCCGCTCGACTAGCGGAGAGCAACAGTTCTTC. It yields the protein CASSRSTSGEQQFF.

The chain combines TRBV5-1 with TRBJ2-3; 15 bases map to TRBD2. The germline gives CDR1 SGHRS, CDR2 YFSETQ. This CDR3 is 18 amino acids long. V was pared by 2 bases and J by 2 bases, with 6 bases of the junction left unmatched. CDR3: CASSLPGLAGGHTDTQYF. The CDR3 DNA reads TGCGCCAGCAGCTTACCGGGACTAGCGGGAGGACACACAGATACGCAGTATTTT.

This chain uses TRBV25-1 with TRBJ2-7, with TRBD1 matching 7 bases. The CDR3 loop spans 14 amino acids. Germline V gene sequence: CDR1 MGHDK, CDR2 SYGVNS. Trimming took 5 bases from V and 7 from J; bases not matched to a gene: 11. The CDR3, as DNA: TGTGCCAGCAGTAGAGGGGGCAGGGACGGTGAGCAGTACTTC. The encoded protein is CASSRGGRDGEQYF.

The chain employs TRBV7-2 and TRBJ1-1; the match to TRBD1 covers 8 bases. The CDR3 is made up of 15 amino acids. After removal of 3 bases from V and 1 base from J, the junction contained 4 bases not matched to a gene. Germline V gene data show CDR1 as SGHTA and CDR2 as FQGNSA. The CDR3 coding sequence is TGTGCCAGCAGCTTTGGACAGGGTGGGAACACTGAAGCTTTCTTT. Translated, it gives CASSFGQGGNTEAFF.

V and J are TRBV25-1 and TRBJ2-3; D remains unclear. Trimming removed 2 bases at V and 2 bases at J, with 5 bases between. CDR1 is MGHDK, CDR2 SYGVNS, per germline. The CDR3 runs to 13 residues. CDR3 loop: CASSEAATDTQYF. The CDR3, as DNA: TGTGCCAGCAGTGAAGCCGCCACAGATACGCAGTATTTT.